The entry that follows covers one T cell receptor beta chain sequence. No base quality information exists; no much larger clone differs at one position. Before enrichment with an IFNgamma secretion assay kit, PBMCs were stimulated for more than five hours with overlapping CMV pp65 and IE-1 peptide pools. Unmodified control products were expanded in parallel without undergoing electroporation. After enrichment, the CMV-specific T cells were expanded in culture with recombinant human IL-7 and IL-15. T cell products were cultured for over 20 days before cryopreservation. CMV-specific T cells were enriched from PBMCs by IFNgamma secretion after activation. The sample belongs to a study of tacrolimus-resistant gene-edited T cells for transplant recipients (dated by TCRdb to 2018 to 2021). Study-wide context: Clonality and clone numbers were compared by TCRbeta sequencing between expanded FKBP12 knockout and unedited CMV-specific T cell products. Repertoire sequencing was done as a safety check to rule out transformation-driven clonal outgrowth after gene editing. Sequencing was performed for two donors, with one unedited and one FKBP12 knockout CMV-specific T cell product contributed by each donor. What the work shows at the level of the full study, not this receptor alone: It was concluded by the authors that the TCRbeta repertoire was not drastically skewed by gene editing and that excessive clonal expansion was not caused by gene editing. Clonality, top-10 clone read coverage, and total clone numbers were comparable between knockout and unedited products. The repertoire comparisons shown in Figure 5 rested on n = 2. Repertoires from different donors showed no Morisita similarity, whereas knockout and unedited products from the same donor showed high similarity.

V is pruned by 5 bases and J by 9 bases, leaving 12 bases of the junction without a gene match. The CDR3 numbers 16 residues from cysteine through phenylalanine. The DNA shown is the 48-base CDR3, in frame from base 1. The CDR1 and CDR2 encoded by the germline V gene are SGHNT and YENEEA. Genomic DNA was used for TCRbeta sequencing through the immunoSEQ service. In the authors' own workflow: Repertoires were analyzed with immunoSEQ ANALYZER 3.0, and Morisita similarity, clonality, top-10 clone coverage and total clone counts were computed. Clonality was scaled such that a value of 1 indicated a monoclonal product and lower values indicated more diverse products. Entries here come from immuneACCESS through TCRdb and include only in-frame sequences with V and J called. Some clones fail to appear in such tables; in the studies checked, an unresolved V gene covers under half of the shortfall, and the cause of the remainder is unknown. That table furnishes V, J and clone size, whereas the DNA furnished D and trimming. Counted in this sample were more than 600 clones; 40% to 60% of them appeared once. The top ten hold 75% to 90% of the sample.

The TCR was taken from a human donor in good health, a blood donor. The chain is assembled from TRBV11-3 and TRBJ2-1, and 11 junctional nucleotides match TRBD2. The sequenced sample was a CMV-specific product grown in culture. Explained via the paper, the cell subset or site label denotes: expanded CMV-specific T cell product isolated by IFNgamma secretion after CMV peptide stimulation. The CDR3 protein sequence reads: CASSQILAGGVGEQFF. DNA sequence: TGTGCCAGCAGCCAAATTCTAGCGGGAGGCGTAGGTGAGCAGTTCTTC. The CDR3 plus the reference TRBV11-3 and TRBJ2-1 genes for the other parts give the full variable domain: EAGVVQSPRYKIIEKKQPVAFWCNPISGHNTLYWYLQNLGQGPELLIRYENEEAVDDSQLPKDRFSAERLKGVDSTLKIQPAELGDSAVYLCASSQILAGGVGEQFFGPGTRLTVL.